The rows below give T cell receptor beta chains drawn from one sample of a study of chemoradiotherapy in HPV16-positive cancers. Assay used: immunoSEQ multiplex PCR; TCRdb lists only in-frame clones, some missing. The table has 1,500 to 2,000 clones, around 95% seen once. The starting material was tumor tissue, obtained from a patient who underwent chemoradiotherapy. The receptors here all came from a human donor with HPV-associated anogenital cancer. Each CDR3 is given with its conserved first and last residue. A D gene is named only where the DNA matches it firmly. Not every row has a clone size; where given, it reads once, few, many or a size class.

j_call v_call clone_size d_call cdr3_nt cdr3_aa
TRBJ1-1 TRBV7-6 - - TGTGCCAGCAGCTTAAGTCAGGGTTGGGGCACTGAAGCTTTCTTT CASSLSQGWGTEAFF
TRBJ2-7 TRBV27 - TRBD1 TGTGCCAGCAGTTTGAAGACAGGGCCCTCCTACGAGCAGTACTTC CASSLKTGPSYEQYF
TRBJ2-5 TRBV5-8 once - TGTGCCAGCAGCTTGGGGCTGGGCGGAGGTGTTGAGACCCAGTACTTC CASSLGLGGGVETQYF
TRBJ2-3 TRBV7-2 - - TGTGCCAGCAGCTTATCGGCAGATACGCAGTATTTT CASSLSADTQYF
TRBJ1-6 TRBV28 - - TGTGCCAGCAGTACCCCAAGGGCGGGAAGCTCCTATAATTCACCCCTCCACTTT CASSTPRAGSSYNSPLHF
TRBJ1-2 TRBV6-5 few - TGTGCCAGCAGTATGCAGGGGCATGGCTACACCTTC CASSMQGHGYTF
TRBJ1-6 TRBV4-3 - - TGCGCCAGCAGCCAAGATCACTCGGGCCCTCTCTATAATTCACCCCTCCACTTT CASSQDHSGPLYNSPLHF
TRBJ1-1 TRBV27 - TRBD1 TGTGCCAGCAGTTCCCGCCGCGCCAGGGACAGACAGAACACTGAAGCTTTCTTT CASSSRRARDRQNTEAFF
TRBJ1-1 TRBV4-1 - - TGCGCCAGCAGCCAAGAGGTAGGGCGGGTGAACACTGAAGCTTTCTTT CASSQEVGRVNTEAFF
TRBJ2-7 TRBV7-2 - - TGTGCCAGCAGCCGATGGGGGGCCTACGAGCAGTACTTC CASSRWGAYEQYF
TRBJ1-1 TRBV6-1 - - TGTGCCAGCAGTGAAGCTATGAACACTGAAGCTTTCTTT CASSEAMNTEAFF
TRBJ1-5 TRBV28 - - TGTGCCAGCAGGAGGGGAGATCAGCCCCAGCATTTT CASRRGDQPQHF
TRBJ2-7 TRBV5-8 - - TGTGCCAGCAGCTTGTATTCCGTACTCTCCTACGAGCAGTACTTC CASSLYSVLSYEQYF
TRBJ1-2 TRBV4-1 - - TGCGCCAGCAGCCTCCCCAGGGGTGGCTACACCTTC CASSLPRGGYTF
TRBJ2-7 TRBV5-5 - - TGTGCCAGCAGCCGGGACACCTCCTACGAGCAGTACTTC CASSRDTSYEQYF
TRBJ1-1 TRBV5-8 - - TGTGCCAGCAGCTTGGTGCAAGGGGTGGGGTACACTGAAGCTTTCTTT CASSLVQGVGYTEAFF
TRBJ2-7 TRBV5-1 - - TGCGCCAGCAGCTCGGGCAGCTCCTACGAGCAGTACTTC CASSSGSSYEQYF
TRBJ2-1 TRBV30 - - TGTGCCTGGAGTGTGGGTTTGAACAATGAGCAGTTCTTC CAWSVGLNNEQFF
TRBJ2-1 TRBV7-3 - - TGTGCCAGCAGCTTAAGCGGGGGCGAATACAATGAGCAGTTCTTC CASSLSGGEYNEQFF
TRBJ1-1 TRBV14 - - TGTGCCAGCAGCCAAACCAGGGGCACTGAAGCTTTCTTT CASSQTRGTEAFF
TRBJ2-1 TRBV5-1 - TRBD1 TGCGCCAGCAGCTCTCTGACAGGGAGCTCCTACAATGAGCAGTTCTTC CASSSLTGSSYNEQFF
TRBJ1-1 TRBV5-6 - - TGTGCCAGCAGCTTGTGGGGCCAGGGAAACACTGAAGCTTTCTTT CASSLWGQGNTEAFF
TRBJ2-5 TRBV9 - - TGTGCCAGCAGCGTAGGGGGTATCAGGCGCGGGGAGACCCAGTACTTC CASSVGGIRRGETQYF
TRBJ1-2 TRBV27 - TRBD1 TGTGCCAGCAGTTTGGACAGGGCAGGAGCTAACTATGGCTACACCTTC CASSLDRAGANYGYTF
TRBJ1-3 TRBV5-6 - TRBD1 TGTGCCAGCAGCTACGGGGCGACAGGGTACGGAAACACCATATATTTT CASSYGATGYGNTIYF
TRBJ1-1 TRBV18 - - TGTGCCAGCTCACCACTTCTCTACACTGAAGCTTTCTTT CASSPLLYTEAFF
TRBJ1-2 TRBV4-2 - - TGTGCCAGCAGCCAAGGAGGGGGTCGGCCCTCCGAATATGGCTACACCTTC CASSQGGGRPSEYGYTF
TRBJ1-1 TRBV29-1 - - TGCAGCGTCTTACCCGTGGGGGGAAACACTGAAGCTTTCTTT CSVLPVGGNTEAFF